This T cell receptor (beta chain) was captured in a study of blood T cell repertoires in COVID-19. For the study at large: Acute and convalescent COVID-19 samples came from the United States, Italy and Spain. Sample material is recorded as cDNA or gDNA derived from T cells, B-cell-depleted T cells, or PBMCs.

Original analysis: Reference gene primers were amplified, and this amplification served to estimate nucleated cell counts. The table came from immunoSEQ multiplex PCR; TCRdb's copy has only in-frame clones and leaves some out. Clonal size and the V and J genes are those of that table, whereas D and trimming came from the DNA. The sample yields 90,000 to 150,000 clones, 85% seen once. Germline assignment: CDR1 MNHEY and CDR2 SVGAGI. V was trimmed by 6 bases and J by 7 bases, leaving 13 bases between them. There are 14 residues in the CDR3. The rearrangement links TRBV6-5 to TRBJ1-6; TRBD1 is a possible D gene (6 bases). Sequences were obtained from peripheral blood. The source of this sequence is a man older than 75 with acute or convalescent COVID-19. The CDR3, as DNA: TGTGCCAGCAGAGAGACAGGCGGGAATTCACCCCTCCACTTT. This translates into CASRETGGNSPLHF.